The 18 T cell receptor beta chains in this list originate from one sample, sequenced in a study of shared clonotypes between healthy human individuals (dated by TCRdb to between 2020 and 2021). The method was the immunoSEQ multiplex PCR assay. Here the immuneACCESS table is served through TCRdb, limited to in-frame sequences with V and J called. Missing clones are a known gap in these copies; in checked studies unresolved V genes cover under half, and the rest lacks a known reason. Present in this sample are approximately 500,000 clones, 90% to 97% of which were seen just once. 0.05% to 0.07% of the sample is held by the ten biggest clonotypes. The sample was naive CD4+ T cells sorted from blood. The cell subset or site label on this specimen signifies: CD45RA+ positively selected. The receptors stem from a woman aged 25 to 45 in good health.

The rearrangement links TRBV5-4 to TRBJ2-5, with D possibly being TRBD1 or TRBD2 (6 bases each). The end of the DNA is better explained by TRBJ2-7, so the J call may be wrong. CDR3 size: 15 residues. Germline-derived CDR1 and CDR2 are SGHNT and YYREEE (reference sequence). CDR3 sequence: CASTKGGSPSYEQYF. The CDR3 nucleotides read TGTGCCAGCACCAAGGGGGGTAGCCCTTCCTACGAGCAGTACTTC.

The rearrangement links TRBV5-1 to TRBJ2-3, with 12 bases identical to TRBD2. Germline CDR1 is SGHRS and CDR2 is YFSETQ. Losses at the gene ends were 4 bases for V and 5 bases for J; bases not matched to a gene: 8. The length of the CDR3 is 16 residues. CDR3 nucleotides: TGCGCCAGCAGCACCCTAGCGGGAGGGCAAGGAGATACGCAGTATTTT. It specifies CASSTLAGGQGDTQYF. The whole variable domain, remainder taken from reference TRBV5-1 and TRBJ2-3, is KAGVTQTPRYLIKTRGQQVTLSCSPISGHRSVSWYQQTPGQGLQFLFEYFSETQRNKGNFPGRFSGRQFSNSRSEMNVSTLELGDSALYLCASSTLAGGQGDTQYFGPGTRLTVL.

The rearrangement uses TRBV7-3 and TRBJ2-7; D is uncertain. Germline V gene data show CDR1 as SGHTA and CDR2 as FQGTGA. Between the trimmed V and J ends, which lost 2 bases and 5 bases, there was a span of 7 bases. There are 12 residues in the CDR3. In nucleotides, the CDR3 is TGTGCCAGCAGCTTATCTCGCCACGAGCAGTACTTC. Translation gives CASSLSRHEQYF.

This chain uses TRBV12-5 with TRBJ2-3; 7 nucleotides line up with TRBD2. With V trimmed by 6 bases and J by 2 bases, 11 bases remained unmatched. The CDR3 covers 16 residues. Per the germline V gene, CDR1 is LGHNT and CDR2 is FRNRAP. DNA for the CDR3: TGTGCTAGTGGCTCCTCTGCCGGGAGGACCACAGATACGCAGTATTTT. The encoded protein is CASGSSAGRTTDTQYF.

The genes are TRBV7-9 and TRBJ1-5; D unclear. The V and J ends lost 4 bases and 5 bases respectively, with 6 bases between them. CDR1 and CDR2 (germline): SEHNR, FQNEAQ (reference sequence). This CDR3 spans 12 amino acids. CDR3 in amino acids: CASSSTDQPQHF. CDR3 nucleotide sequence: TGTGCCAGCAGCTCCACGGATCAGCCCCAGCATTTT.

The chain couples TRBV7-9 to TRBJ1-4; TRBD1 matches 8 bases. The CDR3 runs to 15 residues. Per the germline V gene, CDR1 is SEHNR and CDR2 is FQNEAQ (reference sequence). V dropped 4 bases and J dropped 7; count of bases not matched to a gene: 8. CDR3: CASSSLGQGSEKLFF. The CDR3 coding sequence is TGTGCCAGCAGCTCCTTAGGACAGGGATCTGAAAAACTGTTTTTT.

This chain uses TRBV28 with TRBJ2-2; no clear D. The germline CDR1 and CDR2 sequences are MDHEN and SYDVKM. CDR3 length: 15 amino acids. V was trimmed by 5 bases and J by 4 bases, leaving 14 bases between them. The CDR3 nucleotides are TGTGCCAGCAGTGTCCCCGGCGCGGTCACCGGGGAGCTGTTTTTT. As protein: CASSVPGAVTGELFF.

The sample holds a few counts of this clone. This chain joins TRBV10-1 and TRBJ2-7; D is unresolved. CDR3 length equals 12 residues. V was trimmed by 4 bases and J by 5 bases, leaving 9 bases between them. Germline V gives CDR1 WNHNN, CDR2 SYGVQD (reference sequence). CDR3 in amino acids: CASSGQFNEQYF. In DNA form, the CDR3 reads TGCGCCAGCAGTGGGCAGTTCAACGAGCAGTACTTC.

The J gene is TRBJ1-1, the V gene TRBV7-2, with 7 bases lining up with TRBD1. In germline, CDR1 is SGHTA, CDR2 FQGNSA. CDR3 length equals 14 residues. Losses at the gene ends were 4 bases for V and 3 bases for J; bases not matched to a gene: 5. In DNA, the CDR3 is TGTGCCAGCAGCTCCAACAGGGGACACACTGAAGCTTTCTTT. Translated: CASSSNRGHTEAFF.

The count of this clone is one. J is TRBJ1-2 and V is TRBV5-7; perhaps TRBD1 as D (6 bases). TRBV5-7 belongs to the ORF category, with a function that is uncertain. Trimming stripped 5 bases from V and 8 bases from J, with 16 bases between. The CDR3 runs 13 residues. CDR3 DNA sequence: TGTGCCAGCAGGAGGGGGGGAGCGGCCGGCTACACCTTC. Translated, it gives CASRRGGAAGYTF.

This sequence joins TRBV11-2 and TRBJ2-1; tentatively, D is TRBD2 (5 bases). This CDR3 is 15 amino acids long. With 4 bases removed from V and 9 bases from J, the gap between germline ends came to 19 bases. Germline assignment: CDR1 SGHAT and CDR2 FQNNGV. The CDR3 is CASSSSGNSGGEQFF. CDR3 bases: TGTGCCAGCAGCTCCTCAGGCAACAGCGGTGGTGAGCAGTTCTTC.

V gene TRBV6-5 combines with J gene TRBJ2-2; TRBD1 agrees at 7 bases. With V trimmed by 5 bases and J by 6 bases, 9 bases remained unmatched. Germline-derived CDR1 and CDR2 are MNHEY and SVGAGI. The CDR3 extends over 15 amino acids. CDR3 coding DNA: TGTGCCAGCAGTCGAACACAGGGGTGGTCCGGGGAGCTGTTTTTT. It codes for CASSRTQGWSGELFF.

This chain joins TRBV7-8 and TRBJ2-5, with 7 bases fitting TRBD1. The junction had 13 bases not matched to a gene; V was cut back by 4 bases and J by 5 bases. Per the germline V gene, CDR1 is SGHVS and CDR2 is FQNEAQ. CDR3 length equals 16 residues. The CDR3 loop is CASSSANHRGRETQYF. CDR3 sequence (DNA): TGTGCCAGCAGCTCAGCCAACCACAGGGGAAGGGAGACCCAGTACTTC.

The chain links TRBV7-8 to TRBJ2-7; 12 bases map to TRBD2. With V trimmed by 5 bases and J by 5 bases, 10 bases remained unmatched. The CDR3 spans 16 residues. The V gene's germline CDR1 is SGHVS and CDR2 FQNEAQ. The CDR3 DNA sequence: TGTGCCAGCAGCGCAAACCGACTAGCGGGAGCCCACGAGCAGTACTTC. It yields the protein CASSANRLAGAHEQYF.

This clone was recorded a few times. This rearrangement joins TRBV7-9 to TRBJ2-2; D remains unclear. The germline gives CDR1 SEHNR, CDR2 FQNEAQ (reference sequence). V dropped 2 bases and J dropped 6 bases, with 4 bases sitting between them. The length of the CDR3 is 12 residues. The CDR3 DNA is TGTGCCAGCAGCTTATGGGCCGGGGAGCTGTTTTTT. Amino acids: CASSLWAGELFF.

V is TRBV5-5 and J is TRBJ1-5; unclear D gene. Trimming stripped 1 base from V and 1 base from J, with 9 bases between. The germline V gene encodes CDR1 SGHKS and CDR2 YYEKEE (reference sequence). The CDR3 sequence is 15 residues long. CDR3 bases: TGTGCCAGCAGCTTGCGGCCGATAAGCAATCAGCCCCAGCATTTT. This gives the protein CASSLRPISNQPQHF. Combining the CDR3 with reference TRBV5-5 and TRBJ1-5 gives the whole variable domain DAGVTQSPTHLIKTRGQQVTLRCSPISGHKSVSWYQQVLGQGPQFIFQYYEKEERGRGNFPDRFSARQFPNYSSELNVNALLLGDSALYLCASSLRPISNQPQHFGDGTRLSIL.

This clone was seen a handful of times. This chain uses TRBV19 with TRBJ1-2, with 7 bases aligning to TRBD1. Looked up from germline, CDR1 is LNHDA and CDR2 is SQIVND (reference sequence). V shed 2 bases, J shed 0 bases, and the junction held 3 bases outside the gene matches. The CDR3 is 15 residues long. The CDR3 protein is CASSIPTGTNYGYTF. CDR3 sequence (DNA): TGTGCCAGTAGTATACCGACAGGGACTAACTATGGCTACACCTTC.

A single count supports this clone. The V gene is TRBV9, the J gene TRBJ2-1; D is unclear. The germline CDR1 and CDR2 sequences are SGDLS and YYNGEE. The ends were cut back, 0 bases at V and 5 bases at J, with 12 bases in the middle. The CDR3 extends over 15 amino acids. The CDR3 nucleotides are TGTGCCAGCAGCGTAGAAGCGCTTTTGAACAATGAGCAGTTCTTC. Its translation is CASSVEALLNNEQFF.